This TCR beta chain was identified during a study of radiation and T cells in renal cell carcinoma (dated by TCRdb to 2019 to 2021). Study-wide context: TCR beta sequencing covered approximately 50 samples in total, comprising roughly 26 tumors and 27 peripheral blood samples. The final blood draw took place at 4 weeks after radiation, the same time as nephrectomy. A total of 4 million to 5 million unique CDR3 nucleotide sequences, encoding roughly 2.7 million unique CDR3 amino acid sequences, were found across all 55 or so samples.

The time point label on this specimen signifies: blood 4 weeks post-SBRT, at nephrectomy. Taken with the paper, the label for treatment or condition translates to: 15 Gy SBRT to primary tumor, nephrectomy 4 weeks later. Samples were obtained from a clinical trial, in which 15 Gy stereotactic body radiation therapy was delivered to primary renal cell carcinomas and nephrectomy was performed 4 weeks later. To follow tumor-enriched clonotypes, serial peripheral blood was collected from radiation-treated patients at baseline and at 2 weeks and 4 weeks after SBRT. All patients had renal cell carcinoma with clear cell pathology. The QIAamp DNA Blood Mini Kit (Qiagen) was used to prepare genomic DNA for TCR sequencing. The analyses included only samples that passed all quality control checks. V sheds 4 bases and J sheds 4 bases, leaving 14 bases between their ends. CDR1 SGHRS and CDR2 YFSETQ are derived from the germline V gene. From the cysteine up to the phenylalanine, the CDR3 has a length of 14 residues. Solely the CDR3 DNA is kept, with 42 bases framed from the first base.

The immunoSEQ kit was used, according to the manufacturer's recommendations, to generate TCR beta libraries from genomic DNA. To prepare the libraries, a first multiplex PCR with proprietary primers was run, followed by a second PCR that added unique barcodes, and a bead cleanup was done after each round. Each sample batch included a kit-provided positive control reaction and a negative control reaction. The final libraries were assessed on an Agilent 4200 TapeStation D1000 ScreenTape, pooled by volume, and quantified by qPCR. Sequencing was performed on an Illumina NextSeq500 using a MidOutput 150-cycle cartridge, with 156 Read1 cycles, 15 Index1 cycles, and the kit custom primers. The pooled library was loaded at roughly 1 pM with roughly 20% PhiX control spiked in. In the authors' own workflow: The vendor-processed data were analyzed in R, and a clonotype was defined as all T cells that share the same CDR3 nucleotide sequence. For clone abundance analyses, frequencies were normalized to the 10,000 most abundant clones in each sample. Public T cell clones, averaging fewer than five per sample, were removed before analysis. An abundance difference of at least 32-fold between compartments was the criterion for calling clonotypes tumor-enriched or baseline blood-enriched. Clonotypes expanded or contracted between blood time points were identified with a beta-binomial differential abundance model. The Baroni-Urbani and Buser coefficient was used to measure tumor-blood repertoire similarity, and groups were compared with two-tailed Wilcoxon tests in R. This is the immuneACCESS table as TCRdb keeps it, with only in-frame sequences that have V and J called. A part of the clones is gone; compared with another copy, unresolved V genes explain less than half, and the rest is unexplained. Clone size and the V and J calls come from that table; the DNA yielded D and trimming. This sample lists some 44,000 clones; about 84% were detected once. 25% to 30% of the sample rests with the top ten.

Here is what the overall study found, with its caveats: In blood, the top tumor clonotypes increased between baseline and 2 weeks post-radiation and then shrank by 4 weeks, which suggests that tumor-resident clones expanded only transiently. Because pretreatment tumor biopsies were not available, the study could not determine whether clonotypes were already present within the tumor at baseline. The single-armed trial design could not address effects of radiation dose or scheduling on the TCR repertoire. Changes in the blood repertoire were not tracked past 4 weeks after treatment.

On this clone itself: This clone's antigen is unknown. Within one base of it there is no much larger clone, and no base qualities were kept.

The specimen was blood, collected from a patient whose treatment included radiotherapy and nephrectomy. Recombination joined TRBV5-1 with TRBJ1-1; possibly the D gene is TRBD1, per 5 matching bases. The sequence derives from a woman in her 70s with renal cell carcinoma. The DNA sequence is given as TGCGCCAGCAGCGGACAAGGAGTTAGCACTGAAGCTTTCTTT. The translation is CASSGQGVSTEAFF.